These T cell receptor beta chains were read from a single sample in a study of OX40 agonist ivuxolimab in advanced cancers. Only in-frame clones appear in the TCRdb table, and some are missing; sequencing was by immunoSEQ multiplex PCR. The table shows 30,000 or so clones, with around 80% occurring only once. The source material was CD4+ or CD8+ T cells sorted from blood, sampled in a trial of the OX40 agonist ivuxolimab. The receptors were gathered from an adult with an advanced solid tumor such as melanoma, head and neck, liver or kidney cancer. CDR3s include the opening cysteine and the closing phenylalanine or tryptophan. D genes are given only for firm matches. Rows give clone size only sometimes, using once, few, many, or a class for an expanded clone.

D | J | size | V | DNA | CDR3
NA | TRBJ1-1 | NA | TRBV23-1 | TGCGCCAGCAGTCAATCGGACAACACTGAAGCTTTCTTT | CASSQSDNTEAFF
NA | TRBJ1-1 | NA | TRBV5-1 | TGCGCCAGCAGGTTAAGCGGGGCCGACACTGAAGCTTTCTTT | CASRLSGADTEAFF
NA | TRBJ1-4 | once | TRBV4-1 | TGCGCCAGCAGCTATCCAGGGACAACTAATGAAAAACTGTTTTTT | CASSYPGTTNEKLFF
TRBD2 | TRBJ2-5 | once | TRBV30 | TGTGCCTGGAGCAGCGGGGGGGGTCAAGAGACCCAGTACTTC | CAWSSGGGQETQYF
NA | TRBJ1-1 | NA | TRBV5-1 | TGCGCCAGCAGCCGCGGACAGAATCGCATGAACACTGAAGCTTTCTTT | CASSRGQNRMNTEAFF
TRBD1 | TRBJ1-1 | NA | TRBV6-1 | TGTGCCAGCAGACCCGGGACAGTGAACACTGAAGCTTTCTTT | CASRPGTVNTEAFF
NA | TRBJ1-3 | NA | TRBV30 | TGTGCCTGGAGTAAGGGGGTAGCTGGAAACACCATATATTTT | CAWSKGVAGNTIYF
NA | TRBJ1-5 | once | TRBV5-8 | TGTGCCAGCAGCTTGTCCAGGTTCCAGCCCCAGCATTTT | CASSLSRFQPQHF
NA | TRBJ1-1 | few | TRBV18 | TGTGCCAGCTCACCACAGGGTAACACTGAAGCTTTCTTT | CASSPQGNTEAFF
TRBD2 | TRBJ2-2 | NA | TRBV7-2 | TGTGCCAGCAGCTTAGCCTTAGGACTAGCAGTCACCGGGGAGCTGTTTTTT | CASSLALGLAVTGELFF
NA | TRBJ1-1 | few | TRBV9 | TGTGCCAGCAGCAGAGGTTGGGGCACTGAAGCTTTCTTT | CASSRGWGTEAFF
TRBD1 | TRBJ2-7 | once | TRBV5-1 | TGCGCCAGCCGCTACGGGACAGTGTCCTACGAGCAGTACTTC | CASRYGTVSYEQYF
NA | TRBJ1-1 | NA | TRBV2 | TGTGCCAGCTCCCATGGGGGGACTGAAGCTTTCTTT | CASSHGGTEAFF
NA | TRBJ2-3 | NA | TRBV5-4 | TGTGCCAGCAGCTTCTCGGGGGTTCTGACAGATACGCAGTATTTT | CASSFSGVLTDTQYF
NA | TRBJ2-2 | NA | TRBV7-9 | TGTGCCAGCAGCTATGACACCGGGGAGCTGTTTTTT | CASSYDTGELFF
TRBD2 | TRBJ2-3 | NA | TRBV6-5 | TGTGCCAGCCGGCTAGCGGGGGTCACAGATACGCAGTATTTT | CASRLAGVTDTQYF
TRBD1 | TRBJ1-2 | NA | TRBV5-1 | TGCGCCAGCAGCTCTAGACAGGGAGTCTCTGGCTACACCTTC | CASSSRQGVSGYTF
TRBD2 | TRBJ2-5 | NA | TRBV27 | TGTGCCAGCAGAAGGGGGACTAGCGGCCAAGAGACCCAGTACTTC | CASRRGTSGQETQYF
NA | TRBJ1-5 | few | TRBV6-1 | TGTGCCAGCAGTGAATCAGGGAGGTGGCAGCCCCAGCATTTT | CASSESGRWQPQHF
NA | TRBJ2-7 | medium-sized | TRBV5-4 | TGTGCCAGCAGCGACATCGGGGCATACGAGCAGTACTTC | CASSDIGAYEQYF
TRBD1 | TRBJ1-6 | NA | TRBV5-8 | TGTGCCAGCGGCCGGGACAGGGCCTCTTCACCCCTCCACTTT | CASGRDRASSPLHF
NA | TRBJ1-1 | NA | TRBV6-5 | TGTGCCAGCAGTTACACAGGGAACACTGAAGCTTTCTTT | CASSYTGNTEAFF
NA | TRBJ2-6 | NA | TRBV19 | TGTGCCAGTAGAGGGGGGACCTCTGGGGCCAACGTCCTGACTTTC | CASRGGTSGANVLTF
NA | TRBJ1-4 | once | TRBV5-1 | TGCGCCAGCAGCTTGCGCCCAACAGGGACAACTAATGAAAAACTGTTTTTT | CASSLRPTGTTNEKLFF
NA | TRBJ2-5 | NA | TRBV5-6 | TGTGCCAGCAGCCCCGGACCGACCGAGGCGACCCAGTACTTC | CASSPGPTEATQYF
TRBD1 | TRBJ1-6 | NA | TRBV27 | TGTGCCAGCAGGAGGGGACAGGGGGCTTTCTCCCTCCACTTT | CASRRGQGAFSLHF
TRBD1 | TRBJ1-3 | NA | TRBV4-1 | TGCGCCAGCAGCCAAGCCGACAGGGATGCGAACACCATATATTTT | CASSQADRDANTIYF
NA | TRBJ1-2 | NA | TRBV7-2 | TGTGCCAGCAGCTTACAGGGCTATGGCTACACCTTC | CASSLQGYGYTF
NA | TRBJ2-5 | NA | TRBV10-3 | TGTGCCATCAGTGAGCCCCCCTCGGTGAGCGGTAAGAAGACCCAGTACTTC | CAISEPPSVSGKKTQYF
NA | TRBJ1-1 | NA | TRBV6-1 | TGTGCCAGCAGTGATCGGGGGAACACTGAAGCTTTCTTT | CASSDRGNTEAFF
NA | TRBJ2-7 | NA | TRBV18 | TGTGCCAGCTCACCGAGCCAGGGTAGCTCCTACGAGCAGTACTTC | CASSPSQGSSYEQYF
TRBD2 | TRBJ2-5 | NA | TRBV6-1 | TGTGCCAGCATTCCGGGACTAGTTCTGGAGACCCAGTACTTC | CASIPGLVLETQYF
NA | TRBJ2-5 | NA | TRBV6-5 | TGTGCCAGCAGTTATCGGGGCAACCAGTACTTC | CASSYRGNQYF
NA | TRBJ1-2 | once | TRBV6-1 | TGTGCCAGCAGGAGGACCAGGGACTATGGCTACACCTTC | CASRRTRDYGYTF
TRBD2 | TRBJ2-7 | NA | TRBV2 | TGTGCCAGCACTCCTACGGCGGGGGGCTCCTACGAGCAGTACTTC | CASTPTAGGSYEQYF